This T cell receptor (beta chain) was retrieved from a study of CD8 T cells in ankylosing spondylitis. TCRdb recomputed calls from the 5' RACE reads with MiXCR, one row per CDR3 protein. The table lists around 300,000 distinct CDR3 sequences, around 15% of them singletons, with 0.95% to 1.4% in the top ten. This CDR3 contains 16 residues. In germline, CDR1 is SGDLS, CDR2 YYNGEE. Trimming removed 0 bases at V and 0 bases at J, with 12 bases between. The receptor comes from a male donor with ankylosing spondylitis or in good health (not recorded which). The chain combines TRBV9 with TRBJ1-1, with D tentatively TRBD1 (5 bases). The sequenced sample was blood, either unsorted or a sorted T cell fraction (not recorded which). The CDR3 loop is CASSVGGGNVNTEAFF. The CDR3 nucleotides are TGTGCCAGCAGCGTAGGCGGGGGGAATGTGAACACTGAAGCTTTCTTT.